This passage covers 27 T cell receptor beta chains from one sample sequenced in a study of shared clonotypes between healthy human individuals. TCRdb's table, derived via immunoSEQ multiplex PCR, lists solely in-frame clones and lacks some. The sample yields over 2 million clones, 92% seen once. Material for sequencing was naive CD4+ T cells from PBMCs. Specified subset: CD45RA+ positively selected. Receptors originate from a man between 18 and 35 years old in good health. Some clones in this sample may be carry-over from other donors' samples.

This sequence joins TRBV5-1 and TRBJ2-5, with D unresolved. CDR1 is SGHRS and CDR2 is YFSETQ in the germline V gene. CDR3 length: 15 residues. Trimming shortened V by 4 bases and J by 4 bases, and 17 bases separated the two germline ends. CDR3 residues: CASSPGAAGGETQYF. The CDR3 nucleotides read TGCGCCAGCAGCCCCGGCGCGGCAGGCGGAGAGACCCAGTACTTC.

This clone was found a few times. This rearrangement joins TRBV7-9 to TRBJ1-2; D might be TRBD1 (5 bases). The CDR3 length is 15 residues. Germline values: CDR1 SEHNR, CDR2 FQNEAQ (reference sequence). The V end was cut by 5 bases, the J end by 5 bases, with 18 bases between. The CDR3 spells CASSQDHGQGYGYTF. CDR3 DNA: TGTGCCAGCAGCCAAGACCACGGGCAGGGATATGGCTACACCTTC.

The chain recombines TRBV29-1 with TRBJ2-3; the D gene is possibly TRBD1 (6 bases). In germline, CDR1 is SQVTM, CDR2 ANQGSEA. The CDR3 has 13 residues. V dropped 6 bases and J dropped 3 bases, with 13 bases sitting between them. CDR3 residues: CSVKGTITDTQYF. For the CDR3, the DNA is TGCAGCGTGAAGGGGACAATTACAGATACGCAGTATTTT.

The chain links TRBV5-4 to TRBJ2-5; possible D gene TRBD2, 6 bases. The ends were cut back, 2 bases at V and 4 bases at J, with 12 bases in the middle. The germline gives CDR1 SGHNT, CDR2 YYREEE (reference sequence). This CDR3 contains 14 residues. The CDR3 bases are TGTGCCAGCAGCTTTCGGCCGGGAGTAGAGACCCAGTACTTC. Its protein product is CASSFRPGVETQYF.

The CDR3 loop is CASRGQGHEQYF. For the CDR3, the DNA is TGTGCCAGTAGGGGACAGGGCCACGAGCAGTACTTC. The chain uses TRBV19 and TRBJ2-7; 9 nucleotides match TRBD1. Looked up from germline, CDR1 is LNHDA and CDR2 is SQIVND (reference sequence). The CDR3 runs to 12 residues. J was trimmed by 5 bases and V by 6 bases; bases with no gene match: 2. Looking up the rest from reference TRBV19 and TRBJ2-7 gives the full variable domain: DGGITQSPKYLFRKEGQNVTLSCEQNLNHDAMYWYRQDPGQGLRLIYYSQIVNDFQKGDIAEGYSVSREKKESFPLTVTSAQKNPTAFYLCASRGQGHEQYFGPGTRLTVT.

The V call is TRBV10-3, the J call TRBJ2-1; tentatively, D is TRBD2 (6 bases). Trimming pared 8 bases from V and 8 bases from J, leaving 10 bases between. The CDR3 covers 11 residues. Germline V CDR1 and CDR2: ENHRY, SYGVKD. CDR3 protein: CAIGGGDEQFF. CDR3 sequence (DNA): TGTGCCATCGGGGGAGGCGATGAGCAGTTCTTC.

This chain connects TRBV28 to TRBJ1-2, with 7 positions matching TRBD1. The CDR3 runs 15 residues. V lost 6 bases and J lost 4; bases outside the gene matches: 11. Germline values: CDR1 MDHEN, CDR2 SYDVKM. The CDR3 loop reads CASSREPGQFYGYTF. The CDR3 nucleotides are TGTGCCAGCAGCCGCGAGCCGGGACAGTTCTATGGCTACACCTTC.

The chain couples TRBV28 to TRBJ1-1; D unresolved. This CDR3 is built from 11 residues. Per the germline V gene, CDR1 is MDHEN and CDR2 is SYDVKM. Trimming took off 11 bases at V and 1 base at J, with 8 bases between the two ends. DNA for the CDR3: TGTGCCGCGACCACGAACACTGAAGCTTTCTTT. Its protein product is CAATTNTEAFF. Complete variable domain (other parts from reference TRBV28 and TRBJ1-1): DVKVTQSSRYLVKRTGEKVFLECVQDMDHENMFWYRQDPGLGLRLIYFSYDVKMKEKGDIPEGYSVSREKKERFSLILESASTNQTSMYLCAATTNTEAFFGQGTRLTVV.

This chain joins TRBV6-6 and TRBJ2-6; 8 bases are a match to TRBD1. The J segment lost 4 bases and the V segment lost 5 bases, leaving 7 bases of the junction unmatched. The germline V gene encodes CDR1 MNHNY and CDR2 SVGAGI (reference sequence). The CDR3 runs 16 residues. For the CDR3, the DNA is TGTGCCAGCAGTGTCCAGGGGGCGGGAGGGGCCAACGTCCTGACTTTC. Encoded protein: CASSVQGAGGANVLTF.

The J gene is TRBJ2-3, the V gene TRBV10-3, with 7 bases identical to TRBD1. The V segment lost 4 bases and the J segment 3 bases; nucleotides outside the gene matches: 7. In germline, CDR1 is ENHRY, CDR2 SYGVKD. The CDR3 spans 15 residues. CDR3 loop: CAISGQGVSTDTQYF. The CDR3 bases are TGTGCCATCAGTGGGCAGGGGGTTAGTACAGATACGCAGTATTTT.

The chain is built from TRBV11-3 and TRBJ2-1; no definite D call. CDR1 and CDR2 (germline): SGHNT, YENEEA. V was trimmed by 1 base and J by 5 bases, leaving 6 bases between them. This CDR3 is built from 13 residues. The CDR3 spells CASSLGWDNEQFF. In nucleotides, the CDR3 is TGTGCCAGCAGCTTAGGATGGGACAATGAGCAGTTCTTC.

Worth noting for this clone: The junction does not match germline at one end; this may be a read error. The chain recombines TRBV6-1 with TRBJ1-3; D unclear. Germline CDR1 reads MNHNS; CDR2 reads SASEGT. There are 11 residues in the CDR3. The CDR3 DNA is TGTGCCAGCAGGGGTGGAAACGCCATATATTTT. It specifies CASRGGNAIYF.

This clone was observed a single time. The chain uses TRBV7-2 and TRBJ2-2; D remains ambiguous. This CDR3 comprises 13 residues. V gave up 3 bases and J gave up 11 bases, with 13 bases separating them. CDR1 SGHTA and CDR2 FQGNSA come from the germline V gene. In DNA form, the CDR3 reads TGTGCCAGCAGCTTCAACGTGAGGCCCGAGCTGTTTTTT. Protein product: CASSFNVRPELFF. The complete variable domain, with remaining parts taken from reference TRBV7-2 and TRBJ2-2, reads GAGVSQSPSNKVTEKGKDVELRCDPISGHTALYWYRQSLGQGLEFLIYFQGNSAPDKSGLPSDRFSAERTGGSVSTLTIQRTQQEDSAVYLCASSFNVRPELFFGEGSRLTVL.

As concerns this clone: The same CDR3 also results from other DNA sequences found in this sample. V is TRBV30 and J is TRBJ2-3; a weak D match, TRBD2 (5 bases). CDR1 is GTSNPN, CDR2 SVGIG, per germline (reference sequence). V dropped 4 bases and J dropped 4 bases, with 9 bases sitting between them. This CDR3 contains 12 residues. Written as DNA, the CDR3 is TGTGCCTGGAAAGGGAGCCCAGATACGCAGTATTTT. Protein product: CAWKGSPDTQYF.

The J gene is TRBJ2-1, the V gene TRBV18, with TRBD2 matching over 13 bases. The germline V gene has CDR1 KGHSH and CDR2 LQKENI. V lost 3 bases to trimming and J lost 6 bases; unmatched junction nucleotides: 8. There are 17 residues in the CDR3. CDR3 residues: CASSPGTSGTRPNEQFF. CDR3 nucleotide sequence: TGTGCCAGCTCACCCGGGACTAGCGGGACGCGGCCCAATGAGCAGTTCTTC.

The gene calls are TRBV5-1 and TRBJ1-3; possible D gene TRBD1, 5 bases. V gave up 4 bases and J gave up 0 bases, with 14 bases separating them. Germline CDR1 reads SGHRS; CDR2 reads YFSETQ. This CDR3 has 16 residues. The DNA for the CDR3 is TGCGCCAGCAGCCCCGGGGAGGGGAGCTCTGGAAACACCATATATTTT. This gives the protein CASSPGEGSSGNTIYF.

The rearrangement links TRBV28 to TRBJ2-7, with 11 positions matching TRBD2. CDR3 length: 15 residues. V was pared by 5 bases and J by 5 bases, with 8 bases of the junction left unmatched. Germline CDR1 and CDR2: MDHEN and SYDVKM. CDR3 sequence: CASSPHSGRVDEQYF. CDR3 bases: TGTGCCAGCAGTCCCCATAGCGGGAGGGTCGACGAGCAGTACTTC.

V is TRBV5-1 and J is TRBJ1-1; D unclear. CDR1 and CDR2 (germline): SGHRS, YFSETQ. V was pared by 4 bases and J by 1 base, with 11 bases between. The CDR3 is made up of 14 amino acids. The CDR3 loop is CASSELTWNTEAFF. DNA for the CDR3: TGCGCCAGCAGCGAGCTAACATGGAACACTGAAGCTTTCTTT.

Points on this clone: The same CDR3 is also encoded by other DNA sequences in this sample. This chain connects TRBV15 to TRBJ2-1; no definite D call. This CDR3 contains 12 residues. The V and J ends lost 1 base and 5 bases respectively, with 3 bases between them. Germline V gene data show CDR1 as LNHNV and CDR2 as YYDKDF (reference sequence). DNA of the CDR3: TGTGCCACCAGCAGAGGTAACAATGAGCAGTTCTTC. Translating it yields CATSRGNNEQFF. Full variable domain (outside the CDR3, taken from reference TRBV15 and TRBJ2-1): DAMVIQNPRYQVTQFGKPVTLSCSQTLNHNVMYWYQQKSSQAPKLLFHYYDKDFNNEADTPDNFQSRRPNTSFCFLDIRSPGLGDTAMYLCATSRGNNEQFFGPGTRLTVL.

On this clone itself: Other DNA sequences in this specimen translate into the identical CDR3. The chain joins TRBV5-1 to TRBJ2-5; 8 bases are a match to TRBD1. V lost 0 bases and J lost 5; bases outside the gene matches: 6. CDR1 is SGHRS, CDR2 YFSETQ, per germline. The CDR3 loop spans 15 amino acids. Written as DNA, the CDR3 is TGCGCCAGCAGCTTGGAGGCAGGGGGCTGGGAGACCCAGTACTTC. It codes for CASSLEAGGWETQYF.

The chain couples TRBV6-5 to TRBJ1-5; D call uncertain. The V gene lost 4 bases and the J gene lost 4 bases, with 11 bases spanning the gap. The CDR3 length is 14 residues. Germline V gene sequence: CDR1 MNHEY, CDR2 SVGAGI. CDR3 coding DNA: TGTGCCAGCAGTTGGGCAGGTTGGAATCAGCCCCAGCATTTT. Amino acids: CASSWAGWNQPQHF.

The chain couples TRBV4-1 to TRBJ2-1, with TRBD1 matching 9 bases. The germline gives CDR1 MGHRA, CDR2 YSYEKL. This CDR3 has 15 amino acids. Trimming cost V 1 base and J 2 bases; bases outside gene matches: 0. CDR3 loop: CASSQGTGAYNEQFF. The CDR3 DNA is TGCGCCAGCAGCCAAGGGACAGGGGCCTACAATGAGCAGTTCTTC.

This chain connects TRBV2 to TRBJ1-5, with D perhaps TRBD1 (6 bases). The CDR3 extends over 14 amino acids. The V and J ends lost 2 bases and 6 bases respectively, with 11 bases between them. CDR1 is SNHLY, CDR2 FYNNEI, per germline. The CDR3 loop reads CASSESGGPQPQHF. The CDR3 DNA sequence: TGTGCCAGCAGTGAAAGCGGGGGGCCTCAGCCCCAGCATTTT.

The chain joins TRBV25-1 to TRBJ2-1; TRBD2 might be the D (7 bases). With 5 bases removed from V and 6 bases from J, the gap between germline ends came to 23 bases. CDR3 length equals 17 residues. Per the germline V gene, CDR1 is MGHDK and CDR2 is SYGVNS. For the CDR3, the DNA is TGTGCCAGCAGTCGAATGGGGGGGCGGAGGGCATTCAATGAGCAGTTCTTC. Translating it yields CASSRMGGRRAFNEQFF.

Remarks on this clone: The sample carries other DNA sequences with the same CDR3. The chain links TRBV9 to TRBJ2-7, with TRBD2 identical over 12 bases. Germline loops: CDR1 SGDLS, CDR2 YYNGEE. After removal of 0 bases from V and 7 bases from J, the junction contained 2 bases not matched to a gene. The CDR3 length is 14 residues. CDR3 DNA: TGTGCCAGCAGCGTAGGGACTAGCGGGATTGAGCAGTACTTC. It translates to CASSVGTSGIEQYF.

In DNA, the CDR3 is TGTGCCAGCAGCGAAGGGGGCTCCTACAATGAGCAGTTCTTC. Translated, it gives CASSEGGSYNEQFF. The chain recombines TRBV11-3 with TRBJ2-1; D is perhaps TRBD1 (6 bases). V was shortened by 5 bases and J by 0 bases, with 8 bases between the two germline ends. Germline CDR1 reads SGHNT; CDR2 reads YENEEA. This CDR3 is built from 14 residues.

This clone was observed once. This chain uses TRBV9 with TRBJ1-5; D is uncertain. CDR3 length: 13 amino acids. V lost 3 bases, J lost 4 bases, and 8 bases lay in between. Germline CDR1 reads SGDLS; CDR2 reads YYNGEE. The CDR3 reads CASSGGENQPQHF. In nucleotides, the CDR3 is TGTGCCAGCAGCGGGGGAGAGAATCAGCCCCAGCATTTT. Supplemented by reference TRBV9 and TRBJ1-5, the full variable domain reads DSGVTQTPKHLITATGQRVTLRCSPRSGDLSVYWYQQSLDQGLQFLIQYYNGEERAKGNILERFSAQQFPDLHSELNLSSLELGDSALYFCASSGGENQPQHFGDGTRLSIL.